Listed below are T cell receptor beta chains from one sample, sequenced in a study of TIL therapy for anti-PD-1-resistant metastatic lung cancer. The data were produced by immunoSEQ multiplex PCR, yet TCRdb's version contains in-frame clones alone and is incomplete. The sample has around 20,000 clones, around 79% seen once. The specimen comprised blood, sampled at baseline. The source of these receptors is a person between 25 and 79 years old with non-small cell lung cancer. Each CDR3 is given with its conserved first and last residue. A D gene is named only where the DNA matches it firmly. Clone size is shown for a subset of rows, as once, few, many or a class of expanded clone.

cdr3_aa	cdr3_nt	v_call	j_call	clone_size	d_call
CASSVPGLAGRIEQFF	TGTGCCAGCAGCGTCCCGGGACTAGCGGGAAGGATTGAGCAGTTCTTC	TRBV9	TRBJ2-1	-	TRBD2
CATSESGKNTGELFF	TGTGCCACCAGTGAATCCGGGAAGAACACCGGGGAGCTGTTTTTT	TRBV24-1	TRBJ2-2	-	-
CASSPRTSGGLHEQFF	TGTGCCAGTAGTCCCCGGACTAGCGGGGGGCTACATGAGCAGTTCTTC	TRBV19	TRBJ2-1	-	TRBD2
CASSLRSGTPTEAFF	TGTGCCAGCAGCTTAAGGAGTGGGACCCCCACTGAAGCTTTCTTT	TRBV7-8	TRBJ1-1	-	-
CASSKKTYEQYF	TGTGCCAGCAGCAAAAAGACCTACGAGCAGTACTTC	TRBV6-6	TRBJ2-7	-	-
CASSSGTGEVYGYTF	TGTGCCAGCAGTTCCGGGACAGGGGAAGTCTATGGCTACACCTTC	TRBV7-9	TRBJ1-2	-	TRBD1
CARNDASRAYEQYF	TGTGCCAGGAACGACGCAAGCAGGGCCTACGAGCAGTACTTC	TRBV21-1	TRBJ2-7	-	-
CASSQDPWVRDGRTANYGYTF	TGTGCCAGCAGCCAAGACCCGTGGGTAAGGGACGGACGAACCGCTAACTATGGCTACACCTTC	TRBV3-1/TRBV3-2	TRBJ1-2	-	-
CASQGATPSTDTQYF	TGTGCCAGCCAGGGGGCCACCCCCAGCACAGATACGCAGTATTTT	TRBV28	TRBJ2-3	-	TRBD1
CASSPRQVNQPQHF	TGTGCCAGCAGCCCTCGACAGGTCAATCAGCCCCAGCATTTT	TRBV7-9	TRBJ1-5	-	-
CAWTLRENTEAFF	TGTGCCTGGACGCTTCGGGAGAACACTGAAGCTTTCTTT	TRBV30	TRBJ1-1	-	-
CASRDGGGRSYEQYF	TGTGCCAGTAGAGACGGGGGCGGCCGCTCCTACGAGCAGTACTTC	TRBV19	TRBJ2-7	-	-
CSVVVGWGPNYGYTF	TGCAGCGTTGTTGTTGGGTGGGGACCTAACTATGGCTACACCTTC	TRBV29-1	TRBJ1-2	-	-
CASSSLPGLLAYNEQFF	TGTGCCAGCAGTTCTCTCCCCGGACTACTGGCCTACAATGAGCAGTTCTTC	TRBV6-2/TRBV6-3	TRBJ2-1	-	-
CASSQEAGYNEQFF	TGTGCCAGCAGCCAAGAAGCGGGCTACAATGAGCAGTTCTTC	TRBV14	TRBJ2-1	-	-
CASSSTPNTEAFF	TGTGCCAGCAGCTCGACCCCGAACACTGAAGCTTTCTTT	TRBV5-6	TRBJ1-1	-	-
CASSLGGFGNTIYF	TGTGCCAGCAGCTTGGGGGGCTTTGGAAACACCATATATTTT	TRBV5-6	TRBJ1-3	-	-
CASSLVLAEETQYF	TGCGCCAGCAGCTTGGTGCTAGCGGAAGAGACCCAGTACTTC	TRBV5-1	TRBJ2-5	-	TRBD2
CASSSGYGYTF	TGTGCCAGCAGTTCGGGTTATGGCTACACCTTC	TRBV6-6	TRBJ1-2	-	-
CASSPPDREYGYTF	TGTGCCAGCAGTCCCCCGGACAGGGAATACGGCTACACCTTC	TRBV7-9	TRBJ1-2	-	TRBD1
CSVEVGTEEPIWETQYF	TGCAGCGTTGAGGTGGGGACGGAGGAACCCATCTGGGAGACCCAGTACTTC	TRBV29-1	TRBJ2-5	-	-
CASSPLTGIYGYTF	TGTGCCAGCAGCCCCCTCACAGGGATCTATGGCTACACCTTC	TRBV3-1/TRBV3-2	TRBJ1-2	few	-
CASSLSGPVETQYF	TGTGCCAGCAGCTTATCCGGTCCCGTGGAGACCCAGTACTTC	TRBV11-2	TRBJ2-5	-	-
CASSLDRGQENIQYF	TGTGCCAGCAGCTTGGACCGGGGACAGGAAAACATTCAGTACTTC	TRBV7-2	TRBJ2-4	once	TRBD1
CASSLVAGAYNEQFF	TGTGCCAGCAGCTTGGTCGCGGGAGCCTACAATGAGCAGTTCTTC	TRBV27	TRBJ2-1	-	TRBD2
CASLGTAPSPDTQYF	TGTGCCAGCTTAGGGACAGCCCCCTCCCCAGATACGCAGTATTTT	TRBV2	TRBJ2-3	few	TRBD1
CASSLSGGNQPQHF	TGTGCCAGCAGTTTATCGGGGGGCAATCAGCCCCAGCATTTT	TRBV27	TRBJ1-5	-	-
CASSQGYLAGGRPVMETQYF	TGCGCCAGCAGCCAAGGGTATCTAGCGGGGGGGCGTCCGGTAATGGAGACCCAGTACTTC	TRBV4-3	TRBJ2-5	few	TRBD2
CASTRRGLAGGNEQFF	TGTGCCAGCACCAGGAGGGGACTAGCCGGGGGAAATGAGCAGTTCTTC	TRBV7-9	TRBJ2-1	-	TRBD2
CSPQGANEQFF	TGCAGCCCACAGGGAGCCAATGAGCAGTTCTTC	TRBV20-1	TRBJ2-1	-	-
CASSSRQGNYGYTF	TGTGCCAGCAGCTCCCGACAGGGGAACTATGGCTACACCTTC	TRBV7-8	TRBJ1-2	-	TRBD1
CVRSLGEGLNEKLFF	TGTGTCAGAAGCTTAGGGGAGGGACTTAATGAAAAACTGTTTTTT	TRBV7-5	TRBJ1-4	once	-
CASSPSGLGAEQFF	TGTGCCAGCAGTCCTTCTGGGCTCGGGGCTGAGCAGTTCTTC	TRBV7-3	TRBJ2-1	large	-
CASSSYRDRAGNTIYF	TGTGCCAGCAGCTCATACCGGGACAGGGCTGGAAACACCATATATTTT	TRBV28	TRBJ1-3	few	TRBD1
CASSQDLSPTYTEAFF	TGTGCCAGCAGCCAAGATTTAAGCCCAACGTATACTGAAGCTTTCTTT	TRBV4-2	TRBJ1-1	few	-
CASSPPVLRSTGELFF	TGTGCCAGCTCACCACCGGTACTTCGGAGCACCGGGGAGCTGTTTTTT	TRBV18	TRBJ2-2	-	-
CAWSLWRGEKLFF	TGTGCCTGGAGTCTGTGGAGGGGTGAAAAACTGTTTTTT	TRBV30	TRBJ1-4	-	-
CASSEEGLAEGYEQYF	TGTGCCAGCAGTGAAGAGGGACTAGCGGAAGGCTACGAGCAGTACTTC	TRBV6-1	TRBJ2-7	few	TRBD2
CASSNGLADNEQFF	TGTGCCAGCAGCAACGGACTAGCTGACAATGAGCAGTTCTTC	TRBV27	TRBJ2-1	-	TRBD2
CASSQVSNYGYTF	TGCGCCAGCAGCCAAGTGTCTAACTATGGCTACACCTTC	TRBV4-1	TRBJ1-2	-	-